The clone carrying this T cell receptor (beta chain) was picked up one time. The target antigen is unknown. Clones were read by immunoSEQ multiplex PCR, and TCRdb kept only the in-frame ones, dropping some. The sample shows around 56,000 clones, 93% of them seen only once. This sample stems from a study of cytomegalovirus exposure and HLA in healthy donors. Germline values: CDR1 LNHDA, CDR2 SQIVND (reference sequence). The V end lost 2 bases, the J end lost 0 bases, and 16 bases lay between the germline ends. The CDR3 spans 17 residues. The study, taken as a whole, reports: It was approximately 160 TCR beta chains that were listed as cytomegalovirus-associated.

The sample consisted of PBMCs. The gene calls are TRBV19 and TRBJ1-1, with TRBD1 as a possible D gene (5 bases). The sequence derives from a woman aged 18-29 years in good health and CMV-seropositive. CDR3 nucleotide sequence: TGTGCCAGTAGTATAAGGGGCACCGGGGGGATGAACACTGAAGCTTTCTTT. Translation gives CASSIRGTGGMNTEAFF.